This entry lists 20 T cell receptor beta chains sequenced from one sample in a study of beta chain features in type 1 diabetes listed by TCRdb under 2018. On the study overall, not on this receptor specifically: Type 1 diabetes patients showed a moderate but significant shortening of TCRB CDR3 length in all four CD4+ subsets.

Antigens for these TCRs are unknown. Libraries were constructed by the immunoSEQ multiplex PCR assay. The entire isolated RNA was reverse transcribed using the High Capacity cDNA Reverse Transcription Kit, and thus expressed TCRB transcripts were sequenced. TCRdb mirrors the immuneACCESS table, restricted to in-frame sequences. Some clones are absent from its copies; in checked studies, under half trace to an unresolved V gene, and the reason for the others is unknown. In all, the sample holds roughly 150,000 clones, and around 9.7% of those were seen once. Of the sample, about 0.75% is held by the ten largest clones. The material sequenced was central memory CD4+ T cells from blood. Receptor source: a woman aged 25 to 39 with type 1 diabetes.

This clone has more than one count but fewer than ten. V usage is TRBV14 and J usage is TRBJ2-5; 8 nucleotides line up with TRBD1. Germline values: CDR1 SGHDN, CDR2 FVKESK. The V and J ends lost 5 bases and 1 base, in that order; junction bases with no gene match: 6. CDR3 size: 15 residues. The chain's CDR3 is CASSGYQGAQETQYF. The CDR3 bases are TGTGCCAGCAGCGGTTATCAGGGGGCCCAAGAGACCCAGTACTTC.

V gene TRBV6-5 combines with J gene TRBJ2-3; 7 bases map to TRBD1. CDR3 length equals 14 residues. Germline V gene sequence: CDR1 MNHEY, CDR2 SVGAGI. The ends lost 4 bases at V and 4 bases at J; junction bases unmatched: 5. The CDR3 is CASSSDRAPDTQYF. The CDR3 DNA reads TGTGCCAGCAGTTCCGACAGGGCTCCAGATACGCAGTATTTT.

This clone has a handful of counts. The rearrangement links TRBV25-1 to TRBJ2-1, with 12 bases aligning to TRBD2. V gave up 2 bases and J gave up 4 bases; unmatched junction bases: 0. The CDR3 loop spans 15 amino acids. The germline CDR1 and CDR2 sequences are MGHDK and SYGVNS. In nucleotides, the CDR3 is TGTGCCAGCAGTGAAGGGACTAGCGGGTACAATGAGCAGTTCTTC. Protein product: CASSEGTSGYNEQFF. The full variable domain, with the rest looked up from reference TRBV25-1 and TRBJ2-1, is EADIYQTPRYLVIGTGKKITLECSQTMGHDKMYWYQQDPGMELHLIHYSYGVNSTEKGDLSSESTVSRIRTEHFPLTLESARPSHTSQYLCASSEGTSGYNEQFFGPGTRLTVL.

This chain links TRBV29-1 with TRBJ1-2; 10 bases are shared with TRBD1. V dropped 5 bases and J dropped 2; count of bases not matched to a gene: 2. Germline V CDR1 and CDR2: SQVTM, ANQGSEA. CDR3 length: 13 amino acids. For the CDR3, the DNA is TGCAGCGTTCTGGGACAGGGGAACTATGGCTACACCTTC. It translates to CSVLGQGNYGYTF.

This chain uses TRBV28 with TRBJ1-2; tentatively, D is TRBD1 (5 bases). The germline V and J ends were trimmed by 5 bases and 4 bases, with 17 bases remaining between them. Germline assignment: CDR1 MDHEN and CDR2 SYDVKM. The CDR3 contains 15 residues. CDR3 loop: CASSPPPGNGYGYTF. The CDR3 DNA reads TGTGCCAGCAGTCCCCCCCCAGGGAACGGCTATGGCTACACCTTC.

The chain carries TRBV5-4 and TRBJ2-7, with 8 bases lining up with TRBD2. V lost 5 bases and J lost 6; bases outside the gene matches: 13. CDR1 is SGHNT and CDR2 is YYREEE in the germline V gene (reference sequence). The length of the CDR3 is 15 residues. For the CDR3, the DNA is TGTGCCAGCAGGCTCCTGGGAAGCGGGAGTTCCGAGCAGTACTTC. Translating gives CASRLLGSGSSEQYF.

The genes are TRBV4-2 and TRBJ2-1; 12 bases line up with TRBD2. V trimming: 4 bases; J trimming: 5 bases; junction bases outside the gene matches: 9. The CDR3 totals 17 residues. Per germline, CDR1 LGHNA and CDR2 YNFKEQ. Here the CDR3 DNA reads TGTGCCAGCAGCCGAACTAGCGGGAGGACCCTAAACAATGAGCAGTTCTTC. It is translated as CASSRTSGRTLNNEQFF.

This clone appeared a few times. This sequence joins TRBV30 and TRBJ2-1, with TRBD2 matching over 9 bases. V lost 4 bases to trimming and J lost 4 bases; unmatched junction nucleotides: 5. The CDR3 sequence is 14 residues long. Germline assignment: CDR1 GTSNPN and CDR2 SVGIG (reference sequence). The chain's CDR3 is CAWKRREGYNEQFF. CDR3 sequence (DNA): TGTGCCTGGAAACGGCGGGAGGGTTACAATGAGCAGTTCTTC. Full variable domain (remainder filled in from reference TRBV30 and TRBJ2-1): SQTIHQWPATLVQPVGSPLSLECTVEGTSNPNLYWYRQAAGRGLQLLFYSVGIGQISSEVPQNLSASRPQDRQFILSSKKLLLSDSGFYLCAWKRREGYNEQFFGPGTRLTVL.

The gene calls are TRBV6-1 and TRBJ2-1; weak D call: TRBD1 (6 bases). V lost 2 bases to trimming and J lost 5 bases, with 10 bases between them. Germline V gene data show CDR1 as MNHNS and CDR2 as SASEGT. This CDR3 has 14 amino acids. The CDR3 bases are TGTGCCAGCAGTGAAAGGACAGCAAACAATGAGCAGTTCTTC. This codes for CASSERTANNEQFF.

The table lists this clone with many counts. The J gene is TRBJ2-1, the V gene TRBV18; 11 nucleotides agree with TRBD1. This CDR3 comprises 14 residues. Germline V CDR1 and CDR2: KGHSH, LQKENI. J was trimmed by 7 bases and V by 5 bases; bases with no gene match: 4. CDR3 region: CASSRDRGLNEQFF. CDR3 coding DNA: TGTGCCAGCTCAAGGGACAGGGGGTTGAATGAGCAGTTCTTC.

Many counts were recorded for this clone. The J gene is TRBJ2-1, the V gene TRBV30, with 8 bases lining up with TRBD2. After removal of 2 bases from V and 3 bases from J, the junction contained 6 bases not matched to a gene. Looked up from germline, CDR1 is GTSNPN and CDR2 is SVGIG (reference sequence). This CDR3 has 15 residues. DNA of the CDR3: TGTGCCTGGAGTCGAGGTAGCGGGATCTACAATGAGCAGTTCTTC. Translated: CAWSRGSGIYNEQFF.

This rearrangement joins TRBV7-2 to TRBJ1-2; D is ambiguous. The CDR3 is 12 residues long. Trimming shortened V by 4 bases and J by 6 bases, and 9 bases separated the two germline ends. The germline CDR1 and CDR2 sequences are SGHTA and FQGNSA. The CDR3 loop reads CASSSPTNGYTF. Here the CDR3 DNA reads TGTGCCAGCAGCTCACCGACAAATGGCTACACCTTC.

This clone appeared a few times. Here the CDR3 DNA reads TGTGCCAGCGATCAAGCAGGGGGTTTAGGTGGCTACACCTTC. It encodes CASDQAGGLGGYTF. The chain joins TRBV2 to TRBJ1-2, with 7 positions matching TRBD1. There are 14 residues in the CDR3. Germline V gives CDR1 SNHLY, CDR2 FYNNEI. V shed 8 bases and J 7 bases; nucleotides not matched to a gene: 13.

Details on this clone: The same CDR3 also results from other DNA sequences found in this sample. This rearrangement joins TRBV30 to TRBJ1-2; tentatively, D is TRBD1 (5 bases). The CDR3 consists of 10 residues. The germline CDR1 and CDR2 sequences are GTSNPN and SVGIG (reference sequence). Trimming took 5 bases from V and 8 from J, leaving 9 bases between them. CDR3: CAWDRGGYTF. In DNA form, the CDR3 reads TGTGCCTGGGACAGAGGCGGCTACACCTTC. The variable domain in full, with the rest retrieved from reference TRBV30 and TRBJ1-2, is SQTIHQWPATLVQPVGSPLSLECTVEGTSNPNLYWYRQAAGRGLQLLFYSVGIGQISSEVPQNLSASRPQDRQFILSSKKLLLSDSGFYLCAWDRGGYTFGSGTRLTVV.

This clone has just a few counts. The chain employs TRBV23-1 and TRBJ1-1, with D perhaps TRBD1 (6 bases). TRBV23-1 is classed as an ORF, of uncertain function. V was shortened by 0 bases and J by 4 bases, with 12 bases between the two germline ends. The CDR3 is made up of 15 amino acids. CDR3 sequence (DNA): TGCGCCAGCAGTCAATCGTTGGGCAGGGGCACTGAAGCTTTCTTT. The encoded protein is CASSQSLGRGTEAFF.

This clone was counted only a few times. J is TRBJ1-5 and V is TRBV6-4; the match to TRBD1 covers 8 bases. The CDR3 spans 14 residues. V was clipped by 7 bases and J by 3 bases; unmatched bases: 5. Germline lookup yields CDR1 MRHNA and CDR2 SNTAGT. The DNA of the CDR3 is TGTGCCAGCAACAGGACAGGGATCAATCAGCCCCAGCATTTT. Protein product: CASNRTGINQPQHF.

The J gene is TRBJ1-1, the V gene TRBV25-1; 7 nucleotides agree with TRBD1. This CDR3 is built from 11 residues. Germline CDR1 MGHDK, CDR2 SYGVNS. Trimming cost V 4 bases and J 10 bases; bases outside gene matches: 3. The CDR3 reads CASSGQGAAFF. DNA of the CDR3: TGTGCCAGCAGTGGACAGGGCGCAGCTTTCTTT.

The V gene is TRBV9, the J gene TRBJ2-7; D perhaps matches TRBD1 (5 bases). This CDR3 has 13 amino acids. The V gene's germline CDR1 is SGDLS and CDR2 YYNGEE. Trimming shortened V by 0 bases and J by 5 bases, and 9 bases separated the two germline ends. CDR3 DNA: TGTGCCAGCAGCGTAGCTCCCAGGGACGAGCAGTACTTC. Translating gives CASSVAPRDEQYF.

This clone was seen more than once but under ten times. The chain has TRBV18 and TRBJ2-5; no firm D call. Trimming pared 3 bases from V and 2 bases from J, leaving 10 bases between. The CDR3 consists of 14 residues. The germline CDR1 and CDR2 sequences are KGHSH and LQKENI. The CDR3 sequence is CASSPSLRQETQYF. CDR3 coding DNA: TGTGCCAGCTCACCGAGTCTACGTCAAGAGACCCAGTACTTC.

The rearrangement links TRBV11-2 to TRBJ2-1, with 10 bases fitting TRBD2. Trimming at V came to 6 bases and at J to 6 bases, leaving 5 bases not matched to a gene. The CDR3 consists of 14 residues. Germline CDR1 SGHAT, CDR2 FQNNGV. The CDR3 spells CASSLGTSVNEQFF. CDR3 in DNA: TGTGCCAGCAGTCTCGGGACTAGCGTCAATGAGCAGTTCTTC.